A single count supports the clone carrying this T cell receptor (beta chain). Between the trimmed V and J ends, which lost 1 base and 4 bases, there was a span of 5 bases. The CDR3 is 12 residues long. The germline V gene has CDR1 SEHNR and CDR2 FQNEAQ (reference sequence). The method was immunoSEQ multiplex PCR; TCRdb's version includes in-frame clones alone and lacks a portion of them. The repertoire consists of tens of thousands of clones, with 90% occurring once and the leading ten covering around 4.5%. The data belong to a study of T cell changes during pregnancy in multiple sclerosis. The chain joins TRBV7-9 to TRBJ2-7; D unclear. This TCR was recovered from a female donor with multiple sclerosis, enrolled in a pregnancy study. The sequenced sample was CD8+ T cells from peripheral blood mononuclear cells, obtained in the second trimester of pregnancy. This chain's CDR3 is CASSLGEYEQYF. In DNA form, the CDR3 reads TGTGCCAGCAGCTTAGGCGAGTACGAGCAGTACTTC.